A single sample gave rise to the 29 T cell receptor beta chains below, sequenced in a study of OX40 agonist ivuxolimab in advanced cancers. The table came from immunoSEQ multiplex PCR; TCRdb's copy has only in-frame clones and leaves some out. This table holds some 86,000 clones, approximately 94% found once. Sequences were derived from CD4+ or CD8+ T cells sorted from blood, sampled in a trial of the OX40 agonist ivuxolimab. The receptor source for this set is an adult with an advanced solid tumor such as melanoma, head and neck, liver or kidney cancer.

The chain is built from TRBV4-1 and TRBJ1-5; 9 nucleotides line up with TRBD1. The CDR3 runs to 15 residues. Germline V gene lookup returns CDR1 MGHRA and CDR2 YSYEKL. The trim removed 1 base at V and 7 bases at J, leaving 5 bases unmatched. CDR3 bases: TGCGCCAGCAGCCAAGCGACAGGGGGTTGGCAGCCCCAGCATTTT. Its protein product is CASSQATGGWQPQHF.

The rearrangement links TRBV19 to TRBJ1-1; unclear D gene. V was pared by 7 bases and J by 2 bases, with 20 bases between. CDR1 and CDR2 from the germline V gene are LNHDA and SQIVND (reference sequence). The CDR3 length is 16 residues. The CDR3 here is CASNPGVGWSNTEAFF. The CDR3 coding sequence is TGTGCCAGTAATCCCGGGGTGGGCTGGTCAAACACTGAAGCTTTCTTT. Looking up the rest from reference TRBV19 and TRBJ1-1 gives the full variable domain: DGGITQSPKYLFRKEGQNVTLSCEQNLNHDAMYWYRQDPGQGLRLIYYSQIVNDFQKGDIAEGYSVSREKKESFPLTVTSAQKNPTAFYLCASNPGVGWSNTEAFFGQGTRLTVV.

In its sample, this clone was seen once. The chain uses TRBV5-4 and TRBJ1-1; possibly TRBD1 for D (6 bases). Germline assignment: CDR1 SGHNT and CDR2 YYREEE (reference sequence). Trimming took off 4 bases at V and 1 base at J, with 11 bases between the two ends. This CDR3 comprises 14 residues. The chain's CDR3 is CASSPPDRNTEAFF. CDR3 coding DNA: TGTGCCAGCAGCCCGCCGGACAGGAACACTGAAGCTTTCTTT.

The chain employs TRBV28 and TRBJ1-4, with 7 bases that match TRBD1. The CDR3 loop spans 16 amino acids. J lost 8 bases, V lost 4 bases, and 13 bases had no gene match. Germline V gene data show CDR1 as MDHEN and CDR2 as SYDVKM. The CDR3 DNA sequence: TGTGCCAGCAGTTCAACACCCGACAGGGTATCCGAAAAACTGTTTTTT. It translates to CASSSTPDRVSEKLFF.

The V and J genes are TRBV27 and TRBJ2-2; D unclear. Germline assignment: CDR1 MNHEY and CDR2 SMNVEV (reference sequence). Trimming took 2 bases from V and 2 from J, leaving 3 bases between them. The CDR3 sequence is 13 residues long. The CDR3 bases are TGTGCCAGCAGTTTAACAAACACCGGGGAGCTGTTTTTT. The encoded protein is CASSLTNTGELFF.

This chain joins TRBV5-1 and TRBJ2-1; D is unresolved. Trimming removed 6 bases at V and 0 bases at J, with 13 bases between. Looked up from germline, CDR1 is SGHRS and CDR2 is YFSETQ. The CDR3 has 15 amino acids. CDR3 amino acids: CASTRQPSSYNEQFF. The CDR3 DNA sequence: TGCGCCAGCACGAGGCAGCCCTCCTCCTACAATGAGCAGTTCTTC.

The chain carries TRBV10-3 and TRBJ2-7, with 14 positions matching TRBD2. Trimming cost V 0 bases and J 9 bases; bases outside gene matches: 4. The CDR3 extends over 15 amino acids. The germline CDR1 and CDR2 sequences are ENHRY and SYGVKD. The CDR3 DNA sequence: TGTGCCATCAGTGAGTCAGGGACTAGCGGGAGAGGGCAGTACTTC. Its protein is CAISESGTSGRGQYF.

The rearrangement links TRBV28 to TRBJ2-7; TRBD2 is a possible D gene (5 bases). The V gene's germline CDR1 is MDHEN and CDR2 SYDVKM. The CDR3 extends over 13 amino acids. The CDR3 is CAVDGSGSYEQYF. The CDR3 DNA follows: TGTGCAGTGGATGGATCGGGGTCCTACGAGCAGTACTTC.

The gene calls are TRBV2 and TRBJ1-3; D gene unclear. The V end was cut by 8 bases, the J end by 1 base, with 12 bases between. Germline V gene lookup returns CDR1 SNHLY and CDR2 FYNNEI. This CDR3 is built from 14 residues. The DNA for the CDR3 is TGTGCCAGCTCCCCGCACGGGTCTGGAAACACCATATATTTT. Translating gives CASSPHGSGNTIYF.

The chain joins TRBV28 to TRBJ1-2, with 7 bases matching TRBD1. Germline trimming cut 2 bases from V and 3 bases from J; bases unmatched to any gene: 6. In germline, CDR1 is MDHEN, CDR2 SYDVKM. This CDR3 has 15 amino acids. DNA for the CDR3: TGTGCCAGCAGTTTAGAGGGACAGCATTACTATGGCTACACCTTC. Translation: CASSLEGQHYYGYTF.

This rearrangement joins TRBV28 to TRBJ2-3; D not resolved. The CDR3 contains 12 residues. Per germline, CDR1 MDHEN and CDR2 SYDVKM. V was trimmed by 3 bases and J by 4 bases, leaving 5 bases between them. CDR3 in DNA: TGTGCCAGCAGTTTGAGCGCAGATACGCAGTATTTT. Its protein is CASSLSADTQYF.

The chain links TRBV28 to TRBJ2-1, with 7 bases aligning to TRBD2. The ends lost 5 bases at V and 6 bases at J; junction bases unmatched: 4. The CDR3 runs to 13 residues. Germline assignment: CDR1 MDHEN and CDR2 SYDVKM. The CDR3: CASSPSGGNEQFF. The CDR3 bases are TGTGCCAGCAGTCCCTCGGGGGGCAATGAGCAGTTCTTC.

This chain links TRBV7-9 with TRBJ2-7; 7 bases agree with TRBD1. Trimming took 5 bases from V and 2 from J; bases not matched to a gene: 6. Germline CDR1 is SEHNR and CDR2 is FQNEAQ (reference sequence). This CDR3 has 14 residues. The CDR3 bases are TGTGCCAGCAGCCCCGAGGGACAGACCTACGAGCAGTACTTC. It yields the protein CASSPEGQTYEQYF.

The rearrangement uses TRBV7-2 and TRBJ2-3, with D unresolved. The CDR3 has 16 residues. Germline V gene sequence: CDR1 SGHTA, CDR2 FQGNSA. Trimming pared 7 bases from V and 3 bases from J, leaving 20 bases between. The DNA of the CDR3 is TGTGCCAGCACCCCCTCGGCCGGATTAAGTACAGATACGCAGTATTTT. Protein product: CASTPSAGLSTDTQYF.

The chain couples TRBV11-2 to TRBJ2-7, with a weak D call TRBD2 (5 bases). Looked up from germline, CDR1 is SGHAT and CDR2 is FQNNGV. The length of the CDR3 is 16 residues. V lost 5 bases and J 1 base, leaving 18 bases between the germline ends. This CDR3 is CASSTDPDLGSYEQYF. The CDR3 nucleotides read TGTGCCAGCAGCACAGACCCGGACTTGGGGTCCTACGAGCAGTACTTC. The whole variable domain, remainder taken from reference TRBV11-2 and TRBJ2-7, is EAGVAQSPRYKIIEKRQSVAFWCNPISGHATLYWYQQILGQGPKLLIQFQNNGVVDDSQLPKDRFSAERLKGVDSTLKIQPAKLEDSAVYLCASSTDPDLGSYEQYFGPGTRLTVT.

In nucleotides, the CDR3 is TGTGCCAGCAGTTTACCGGTTAGCGGGACGACAGATACGCAGTATTTT. Protein product: CASSLPVSGTTDTQYF. V is TRBV28 and J is TRBJ2-3; 8 bases line up with TRBD2. Losses at the gene ends were 2 bases for V and 3 bases for J; bases not matched to a gene: 7. Germline loops: CDR1 MDHEN, CDR2 SYDVKM. There are 16 residues in the CDR3.

J is TRBJ2-1 and V is TRBV5-1, with D tentatively TRBD2 (6 bases). CDR3 length: 15 amino acids. With 3 bases removed from V and 0 bases from J, the gap between germline ends came to 10 bases. From germline, CDR1 is SGHRS and CDR2 YFSETQ. The CDR3 DNA is TGCGCCAGCAGCTATCTTAGCGGCTCCTACAATGAGCAGTTCTTC. Amino acids: CASSYLSGSYNEQFF.

V usage is TRBV5-6 and J usage is TRBJ2-7; weak D call: TRBD1 (5 bases). Germline V CDR1 and CDR2: SGHDT, YYEEEE. The ends were cut back, 2 bases at V and 3 bases at J, with 9 bases in the middle. The length of the CDR3 is 13 residues. CDR3 bases: TGTGCCAGCAGCTTACAGGCGAGCTACGAGCAGTACTTC. Amino acid sequence: CASSLQASYEQYF.

The V call is TRBV4-3, the J call TRBJ2-2; 9 bases fit TRBD1. V gave up 5 bases and J gave up 7 bases; unmatched junction bases: 8. Germline CDR1 and CDR2: LGHNA and YSLEER. The CDR3 totals 15 residues. The CDR3 sequence is CASSAYRGQVGELFF. The CDR3 DNA reads as TGCGCCAGCAGCGCCTACAGGGGGCAGGTCGGGGAGCTGTTTTTT.

This chain connects TRBV9 to TRBJ1-2; TRBD1 matches at 9 bases. The germline V gene has CDR1 SGDLS and CDR2 YYNGEE. This CDR3 region has 14 residues. Trimming at V came to 4 bases and at J to 4 bases, leaving 5 bases not matched to a gene. As DNA, the CDR3 is TGTGCCAGCAGCCCCGGACAGGGGACCTATGGCTACACCTTC. This gives the protein CASSPGQGTYGYTF.

This chain connects TRBV5-4 to TRBJ2-4; 7 nucleotides line up with TRBD1. In germline, CDR1 is SGHNT, CDR2 YYREEE (reference sequence). Unmatched junction bases numbered 9, after V lost 4 bases and J lost 2 bases. The CDR3 sequence is 16 residues long. CDR3 protein: CASSKTGEGTKNIQYF. CDR3 bases: TGTGCCAGCAGCAAAACAGGGGAAGGGACCAAAAACATTCAGTACTTC.

The CDR3 DNA reads as TGTGCCAGTAGTAGGGGGGACTATGGCTACACCTTC. It codes for CASSRGDYGYTF. The chain employs TRBV19 and TRBJ1-2; maybe TRBD1 (5 bases). The CDR3 loop spans 12 amino acids. Per germline, CDR1 LNHDA and CDR2 SQIVND (reference sequence). V was cut by 4 bases and J by 3 bases, with 6 bases left in between.

The V and J genes are TRBV7-9 and TRBJ1-4; D is uncertain. This CDR3 contains 14 residues. V gave up 5 bases and J gave up 10 bases, with 17 bases separating them. Per the germline V gene, CDR1 is SEHNR and CDR2 is FQNEAQ (reference sequence). The CDR3 region has the DNA TGTGCCAGCAGCCCTGGCGCGATTGGTGGAAAACTGTTTTTT. Translation gives CASSPGAIGGKLFF.

The chain couples TRBV7-6 to TRBJ2-3; 11 bases are shared with TRBD2. CDR1 is SGHVS and CDR2 is FNYEAQ in the germline V gene. The CDR3 has 17 amino acids. The trim removed 1 base at V and 2 bases at J, leaving 5 bases unmatched. CDR3 coding DNA: TGTGCCAGCAGCTTAGAAGTAGCGGGGGGGACCACAGATACGCAGTATTTT. Its protein is CASSLEVAGGTTDTQYF.

V gene TRBV4-3 combines with J gene TRBJ1-3; D gene unclear. Trimming left V 0 bases short and J 1 base short, with 7 bases between. CDR1 and CDR2 (germline): LGHNA, YSLEER. This CDR3 comprises 15 residues. CDR3 nucleotides: TGCGCCAGCAGCCAAGATCGGGGTTCTGGAAACACCATATATTTT. This sequence encodes CASSQDRGSGNTIYF.

The V and J genes are TRBV11-1 and TRBJ2-3; possibly TRBD1 or TRBD2 for D (5 bases each). Germline assignment: CDR1 SGHAT and CDR2 FQDESV (reference sequence). This CDR3 spans 15 amino acids. The V end lost 3 bases, the J end lost 0 bases, and 10 bases lay between the germline ends. CDR3 DNA: TGTGCCAGCAGCTTGACGGGACCAAGCACAGATACGCAGTATTTT. Protein product: CASSLTGPSTDTQYF. Full variable domain (remainder filled in from reference TRBV11-1 and TRBJ2-3): EAEVAQSPRYKITEKSQAVAFWCDPISGHATLYWYRQILGQGPELLVQFQDESVVDDSQLPKDRFSAERLKGVDSTLKIQPAELGDSAMYLCASSLTGPSTDTQYFGPGTRLTVL.

The chain uses TRBV29-1 and TRBJ2-5, with D possibly being TRBD1 (5 bases). The CDR3 totals 14 residues. Germline CDR1 SQVTM, CDR2 ANQGSEA. The V and J ends lost 7 bases and 2 bases respectively, with 17 bases between them. CDR3 DNA sequence: TGCAGCGCCTTGGGGCGACTTCTGCAAGAGACCCAGTACTTC. This translates into CSALGRLLQETQYF. Complete variable domain (other parts from reference TRBV29-1 and TRBJ2-5): SAVISQKPSRDICQRGTSLTIQCQVDSQVTMMFWYRQQPGQSLTLIATANQGSEATYESGFVIDKFPISRPNLTFSTLTVSNMSPEDSSIYLCSALGRLLQETQYFGPGTRLLVL.

The J gene is TRBJ2-3, the V gene TRBV25-1, with 7 bases that match TRBD2. The V and J ends lost 2 bases and 0 bases, in that order; junction bases with no gene match: 8. Germline values: CDR1 MGHDK, CDR2 SYGVNS. The CDR3 extends over 17 amino acids. CDR3 bases: TGTGCCAGCAGTGAAGGGAGGGGCAGGGCAAGCACAGATACGCAGTATTTT. Its translation is CASSEGRGRASTDTQYF.

The chain couples TRBV6-4 to TRBJ2-1; maybe TRBD2 (6 bases). The CDR3 consists of 15 residues. Germline values: CDR1 MRHNA, CDR2 SNTAGT. V was shortened by 0 bases and J by 0 bases, with 6 bases between the two germline ends. CDR3 amino acids: CASSDSAGSYNEQFF. CDR3 bases: TGTGCCAGCAGTGACTCAGCGGGCTCCTACAATGAGCAGTTCTTC.